One sample yielded the 31 T cell receptor beta chains listed below, sequenced in a study of T cell responses to AZD1222 COVID-19 vaccine. Using immunoSEQ multiplex PCR, the repertoire was profiled, and TCRdb retains in-frame clones only, with some absent. The table has approximately 110,000 clones, 82% seen once. The material sequenced was peripheral blood, taken on day 0 of AZD1222 vaccination. The receptors stem from an adult in good health.

The rearrangement joins TRBV5-6 to TRBJ1-6; D is unresolved. CDR3 length: 16 residues. Germline V lookup: CDR1 SGHDT, CDR2 YYEEEE. Trimming removed 3 bases at V and 10 bases at J, with 20 bases between. This CDR3 is CASSSDVGSFSSPLHF. The CDR3 region has the DNA TGTGCCAGCAGCTCAGATGTAGGGTCGTTCTCCTCACCCCTCCACTTT.

CDR3 residues: CASSVSNSPLHF. The CDR3 DNA reads TGTGCCAGCAGCGTAAGCAATTCACCCCTCCACTTT. The rearrangement joins TRBV9 to TRBJ1-6; D ambiguous. The V end lost 1 base, the J end lost 7 bases, and 3 bases lay between the germline ends. The CDR3 length is 12 residues. Germline V lookup: CDR1 SGDLS, CDR2 YYNGEE.

This clone has just a few counts. The rearrangement links TRBV18 to TRBJ2-5; tentatively, D is TRBD1 or TRBD2 (5 bases each). CDR1 and CDR2 from the germline V gene are KGHSH and LQKENI. There are 15 residues in the CDR3. Trimming removed 0 bases at V and 5 bases at J, with 13 bases between. The CDR3 sequence is CASSPPSLRGETQYF. CDR3 sequence (DNA): TGTGCCAGCTCACCACCAAGTTTGAGGGGCGAGACCCAGTACTTC.

The chain joins TRBV5-5 to TRBJ2-5; D is possibly TRBD2 (5 bases). Germline values: CDR1 SGHKS, CDR2 YYEKEE (reference sequence). CDR3 length: 15 residues. With 1 base removed from V and 4 bases from J, the gap between germline ends came to 14 bases. CDR3 DNA: TGTGCCAGCAGCTTGTCTGGACTCCCGGGAGAGACCCAGTACTTC. Residues: CASSLSGLPGETQYF.

The rearrangement joins TRBV9 to TRBJ1-1; D is ambiguous. This CDR3 has 11 amino acids. The V and J ends lost 3 bases and 2 bases respectively, with 2 bases between them. Germline V gives CDR1 SGDLS, CDR2 YYNGEE. Here the CDR3 reads CASSANTEAFF. DNA for the CDR3: TGTGCCAGCAGCGCCAACACTGAAGCTTTCTTT.

The chain joins TRBV18 to TRBJ1-2; 7 nucleotides agree with TRBD1. Germline assignment: CDR1 KGHSH and CDR2 LQKENI. This CDR3 has 16 residues. Trimming took 4 bases from V and 4 from J; bases not matched to a gene: 12. In DNA, the CDR3 is TGTGCCAGCTCACTCCTGAAAATGGGACAGCTCTATGGCTACACCTTC. Its protein is CASSLLKMGQLYGYTF.

Points on this clone: Other DNA sequences from this sample encode an identical CDR3 as well. The gene calls are TRBV19 and TRBJ1-1; no clear D gene. Germline CDR1 LNHDA, CDR2 SQIVND (reference sequence). CDR3 length: 13 residues. Trimming cost V 3 bases and J 1 base, with 6 bases left between them. The CDR3 bases are TGTGCCAGTAGTATTGGGCCGAACACTGAAGCTTTCTTT. Protein sequence: CASSIGPNTEAFF.

CDR3 in DNA: TGTGCCAGTAGTATATCCGGGGGGGCAGGGTACACCGGGGAGCTGTTTTTT. Translated: CASSISGGAGYTGELFF. This chain links TRBV19 with TRBJ2-2; 8 nucleotides line up with TRBD2. The CDR3 contains 17 residues. Germline CDR1 reads LNHDA; CDR2 reads SQIVND (reference sequence). Trimming took 2 bases from V and 3 from J; bases not matched to a gene: 8.

V and J are TRBV15 and TRBJ2-1; 8 nucleotides agree with TRBD1. V dropped 5 bases and J dropped 7; count of bases not matched to a gene: 16. The CDR3 length is 17 residues. Germline-derived CDR1 and CDR2 are LNHNV and YYDKDF (reference sequence). The CDR3 DNA is TGTGCCACCAGCGATGACCGCCGGACAGGGTTGGTGAATGAGCAGTTCTTC. Translating it yields CATSDDRRTGLVNEQFF. Combining the CDR3 with reference TRBV15 and TRBJ2-1 gives the whole variable domain DAMVIQNPRYQVTQFGKPVTLSCSQTLNHNVMYWYQQKSSQAPKLLFHYYDKDFNNEADTPDNFQSRRPNTSFCFLDIRSPGLGDTAMYLCATSDDRRTGLVNEQFFGPGTRLTVL.

The chain employs TRBV7-2 and TRBJ2-2; D assignment may be TRBD1 or TRBD2 (6 bases each). Germline CDR1 reads SGHTA; CDR2 reads FQGNSA. This CDR3 is built from 15 residues. Deletions cut 5 bases from V and 0 bases from J, with 10 bases between. The CDR3 nucleotides read TGTGCCAGCAGCCGGGGGCCCTCGAACACCGGGGAGCTGTTTTTT. This gives the protein CASSRGPSNTGELFF.

The rearrangement links TRBV4-3 to TRBJ1-6, with D hard to call. There are 13 residues in the CDR3. Trimming shortened V by 0 bases and J by 8 bases, and 5 bases separated the two germline ends. The germline V gene has CDR1 LGHNA and CDR2 YSLEER. CDR3 bases: TGCGCCAGCAGCCAAGATTTATATTCACCCCTCCACTTT. Translated, it gives CASSQDLYSPLHF.

The J gene is TRBJ1-1, the V gene TRBV19; possibly TRBD1 for D (6 bases). This CDR3 has 14 amino acids. Germline V gene sequence: CDR1 LNHDA, CDR2 SQIVND (reference sequence). Trimming stripped 3 bases from V and 4 bases from J, with 12 bases between. The CDR3 here is CASSIQGFGTEAFF. CDR3 nucleotides: TGTGCCAGTAGTATTCAGGGGTTTGGCACTGAAGCTTTCTTT.

V and J are TRBV30 and TRBJ1-6; 11 bases align to TRBD1. CDR1 and CDR2 (germline): GTSNPN, SVGIG (reference sequence). V was clipped by 3 bases and J by 12 bases; unmatched bases: 4. CDR3 length: 13 residues. The CDR3 reads CAWRDRGHVPLHF. DNA of the CDR3: TGTGCCTGGAGGGACAGGGGGCATGTACCCCTCCACTTT.

The chain couples TRBV19 to TRBJ2-4, with 7 bases aligning to TRBD2. Unmatched junction bases numbered 5, after V lost 1 base and J lost 8 bases. This CDR3 is built from 14 residues. Germline loops: CDR1 LNHDA, CDR2 SQIVND (reference sequence). The CDR3 DNA sequence: TGTGCCAGTAGTATAGGCGGGGGTTCTGACATTCAGTACTTC. This encodes CASSIGGGSDIQYF.

The V gene is TRBV4-2, the J gene TRBJ1-5; no clear D. This CDR3 comprises 16 residues. V shed 2 bases and J shed 2 bases, with 13 bases lying between them. Germline lookup yields CDR1 LGHNA and CDR2 YNFKEQ. The CDR3 loop reads CASSQSPSGGNQPQHF. In DNA, the CDR3 is TGTGCCAGCAGCCAATCCCCAAGCGGTGGCAATCAGCCCCAGCATTTT.

This clone was observed a few times. The CDR3 protein is CASSSHLRYRVTNTEAFF. The CDR3 DNA reads as TGTGCCAGCAGTTCACACCTCAGGTACAGGGTAACTAACACTGAAGCTTTCTTT. The gene calls are TRBV27 and TRBJ1-1, with D possibly TRBD1 on 6 matching bases. Per the germline V gene, CDR1 is MNHEY and CDR2 is SMNVEV (reference sequence). V was shortened by 4 bases and J by 2 bases, with 23 bases between the two germline ends. This CDR3 has 18 residues.

The CDR3 sequence: CASSLATGANTEAFF. CDR3 in DNA: TGCGCCAGCAGCTTGGCGACAGGGGCTAACACTGAAGCTTTCTTT. This chain uses TRBV5-1 with TRBJ1-1; TRBD1 aligns across 8 bases. V gave up 0 bases and J gave up 2 bases; unmatched junction bases: 3. CDR1 and CDR2 (germline): SGHRS, YFSETQ. The CDR3 is 15 residues long. Complete variable domain (other parts from reference TRBV5-1 and TRBJ1-1): KAGVTQTPRYLIKTRGQQVTLSCSPISGHRSVSWYQQTPGQGLQFLFEYFSETQRNKGNFPGRFSGRQFSNSRSEMNVSTLELGDSALYLCASSLATGANTEAFFGQGTRLTVV.

The chain employs TRBV19 and TRBJ2-2, with a tentative D call TRBD1 (6 bases). The CDR3 runs to 15 residues. CDR1 is LNHDA, CDR2 SQIVND, per germline (reference sequence). V was trimmed by 2 bases and J by 7 bases, leaving 14 bases between them. The CDR3 DNA reads as TGTGCCAGTAGTATATGGACAGCCCAGGACGGGGAGCTGTTTTTT. Its protein is CASSIWTAQDGELFF.

The rearrangement links TRBV6-1 to TRBJ2-7, with TRBD1 as a possible D gene (6 bases). Trimming left V 1 base short and J 9 bases short, with 16 bases between. Germline V gene sequence: CDR1 MNHNS, CDR2 SASEGT. The CDR3 length is 14 residues. The CDR3 here is CASSEGWDTARQYF. The CDR3 nucleotides are TGTGCCAGCAGTGAAGGTTGGGACACGGCACGGCAGTACTTC.

The chain joins TRBV5-4 to TRBJ2-5; 11 bases match TRBD2. The CDR3 is 17 residues long. V was pared by 2 bases and J by 0 bases, with 6 bases of the junction left unmatched. CDR1 is SGHNT, CDR2 YYREEE, per germline (reference sequence). CDR3 in amino acids: CASSFGLAGAYQETQYF. CDR3 nucleotide sequence: TGTGCCAGCAGCTTTGGACTAGCGGGTGCGTACCAAGAGACCCAGTACTTC.

V is TRBV7-2 and J is TRBJ2-7, with 7 bases lining up with TRBD1. Losses at the gene ends were 4 bases for V and 1 base for J; bases not matched to a gene: 4. The germline gives CDR1 SGHTA, CDR2 FQGNSA. The CDR3 loop spans 14 amino acids. The CDR3 spells CASSSETGSYEQYF. CDR3 DNA sequence: TGTGCCAGCAGCTCAGAGACAGGGTCCTACGAGCAGTACTTC. Together with reference TRBV7-2 and TRBJ2-7, the CDR3 gives the full variable domain: GAGVSQSPSNKVTEKGKDVELRCDPISGHTALYWYRQSLGQGLEFLIYFQGNSAPDKSGLPSDRFSAERTGGSVSTLTIQRTQQEDSAVYLCASSSETGSYEQYFGPGTRLTVT.

The chain combines TRBV4-3 with TRBJ1-2; D unresolved. This CDR3 is 15 amino acids long. Germline V lookup: CDR1 LGHNA, CDR2 YSLEER. Trimming removed 3 bases from V and 5 bases from J, with 16 bases in between. CDR3 sequence (DNA): TGCGCCAGCAGCCAGGTGTCGATGGGAAGTTATGGCTACACCTTC. This translates into CASSQVSMGSYGYTF.

This sequence joins TRBV24-1 and TRBJ1-2; 11 positions match TRBD1. The CDR3 is 15 residues long. From germline, CDR1 is KGHDR and CDR2 SFDVKD. Trimming at V came to 4 bases and at J to 5 bases, leaving 5 bases not matched to a gene. CDR3 coding DNA: TGTGCCACCAGTGACCCGGGACAGGGGGTTTATGGCTACACCTTC. This encodes CATSDPGQGVYGYTF.

V usage is TRBV27 and J usage is TRBJ2-7; TRBD2 matches at 7 bases. The germline CDR1 and CDR2 sequences are MNHEY and SMNVEV (reference sequence). The CDR3 contains 18 residues. V shed 4 bases, J shed 1 base, and the junction held 16 bases outside the gene matches. DNA of the CDR3: TGTGCCAGCAGTTCCATAGGGAGGGTTGGAGGGCCTTCCTACGAGCAGTACTTC. Residues: CASSSIGRVGGPSYEQYF.

The gene calls are TRBV29-1 and TRBJ2-1; D uncertain. The V end lost 4 bases, the J end lost 8 bases, and 15 bases lay between the germline ends. The CDR3 is made up of 13 amino acids. CDR1 is SQVTM and CDR2 is ANQGSEA in the germline V gene. The CDR3 nucleotides read TGCAGCGTTGCGCTCGGTTCCTCTGATGAGCAGTTCTTC. This encodes CSVALGSSDEQFF.

The chain employs TRBV6-1 and TRBJ1-2; a weak D match, TRBD1 (5 bases). The CDR3 runs to 14 residues. Germline V gives CDR1 MNHNS, CDR2 SASEGT. With 3 bases removed from V and 4 bases from J, the gap between germline ends came to 12 bases. CDR3 coding DNA: TGTGCCAGCAGTGAGGCAGGGTCGATCTATGGCTACACCTTC. It codes for CASSEAGSIYGYTF.

The CDR3 sequence is CASTTRDRGFGYTF. The CDR3 DNA reads TGCGCCAGCACCACCCGGGACAGGGGTTTTGGCTACACCTTC. The rearrangement joins TRBV5-1 to TRBJ1-2, with TRBD1 matching 10 bases. V was pared by 6 bases and J by 7 bases, with 9 bases of the junction left unmatched. Germline loops: CDR1 SGHRS, CDR2 YFSETQ. This CDR3 spans 14 amino acids. The full variable domain, with the rest looked up from reference TRBV5-1 and TRBJ1-2, is KAGVTQTPRYLIKTRGQQVTLSCSPISGHRSVSWYQQTPGQGLQFLFEYFSETQRNKGNFPGRFSGRQFSNSRSEMNVSTLELGDSALYLCASTTRDRGFGYTFGSGTRLTVV.

This chain uses TRBV5-1 with TRBJ2-3; 8 positions match TRBD2. Trimming removed 0 bases from V and 6 bases from J; junction bases left unmatched: 6. Germline CDR1 SGHRS, CDR2 YFSETQ. The CDR3 extends over 15 amino acids. CDR3 in amino acids: CASSLAGGAADTQYF. Written as DNA, the CDR3 is TGCGCCAGCAGCTTGGCCGGGGGGGCCGCGGATACGCAGTATTTT.

The rearrangement uses TRBV7-3 and TRBJ2-1, with D perhaps TRBD2 (5 bases). From germline, CDR1 is SGHTA and CDR2 FQGTGA. This CDR3 has 16 residues. Trimming shortened V by 2 bases and J by 0 bases, and 11 bases separated the two germline ends. This CDR3 is CASSLATGSSYNEQFF. The CDR3 coding sequence is TGTGCCAGCAGCTTAGCCACTGGGAGCTCCTACAATGAGCAGTTCTTC.

This clone was recorded a few times. The chain carries TRBV5-1 and TRBJ2-3; D remains unclear. The CDR3 sequence is 13 residues long. Per germline, CDR1 SGHRS and CDR2 YFSETQ. The ends were cut back, 4 bases at V and 6 bases at J, with 12 bases in the middle. The CDR3 loop reads CASSLSRTDTQYF. In DNA, the CDR3 is TGCGCCAGCAGCCTCTCCCGAACTGATACGCAGTATTTT.

This rearrangement joins TRBV7-9 to TRBJ2-7; 8 bases are shared with TRBD1. This CDR3 comprises 13 residues. J was trimmed by 12 bases and V by 2 bases; bases with no gene match: 9. The germline gives CDR1 SEHNR, CDR2 FQNEAQ (reference sequence). DNA for the CDR3: TGTGCCAGCAGCTTACTACAGGGGGAGGTTGTGTACTTC. It codes for CASSLLQGEVVYF.